Listed below are T cell receptor beta chains from one sample, sequenced in a study of OX40 agonist ivuxolimab in advanced cancers. Profiled with immunoSEQ multiplex PCR; TCRdb holds only in-frame clones, not every one. The table has around 1,200 clones, approximately 76% seen once. The specimen was obtained in a trial of the OX40 agonist ivuxolimab. These receptors were obtained from an adult with an advanced solid tumor such as melanoma, head and neck, liver or kidney cancer. The CDR3 runs from the conserved cysteine through the conserved F or W. The D gene is left open where the match is weak. Clone size is stated in some rows and not others, as once, few, many or a class when expanded.

clone_size	d_call	v_call	j_call	cdr3_aa	cdr3_nt
-	-	TRBV19	TRBJ1-5	CASSAGVLGQPQHF	TGTGCCAGTAGTGCAGGGGTATTAGGACAGCCCCAGCATTTT
-	TRBD2	TRBV5-1	TRBJ2-7	CASSTQSGGGSYEQYF	TGCGCCAGCAGCACCCAGTCTGGCGGGGGATCCTACGAGCAGTACTTC
-	TRBD1	TRBV11-3	TRBJ1-2	CASSPGQGSYGYTF	TGTGCCAGCAGCCCCGGACAGGGGTCTTATGGCTACACCTTC
-	TRBD1	TRBV6-8	TRBJ2-7	CASSSGQGYEQYF	TGTGCCAGCAGTTCGGGACAGGGCTACGAGCAGTACTTC
-	-	TRBV7-1	TRBJ1-1	CASSFAANTEAFF	TGTGCCAGCAGCTTTGCCGCGAACACTGAAGCTTTCTTT
-	-	TRBV19	TRBJ1-6	CASSIRESNSPLHF	TGTGCCAGTAGTATCAGAGAATCGAATTCACCCCTCCACTTT
once	-	TRBV6-8	TRBJ2-5	CASSDSRVPQETQYF	TGTGCCAGCAGTGACTCGAGGGTGCCCCAAGAGACCCAGTACTTC
-	-	TRBV28	TRBJ2-7	CASSPGLPPYEQYF	TGTGCCAGCAGTCCGGGGCTACCCCCCTACGAGCAGTACTTC
-	-	TRBV7-6	TRBJ2-7	CASSRGGGNGEQYF	TGTGCCAGCAGCCGGGGAGGGGGGAATGGCGAGCAGTACTTC
few	-	TRBV6-8	TRBJ1-1	CASSYSEWGANTEAFF	TGTGCCAGCAGTTATTCGGAGTGGGGGGCAAACACTGAAGCTTTCTTT
few	-	TRBV15	TRBJ1-6	CATSRDPDDSLEALHF	TGTGCCACCAGCAGAGATCCGGATGACAGTCTGGAGGCCCTCCACTTT
-	TRBD1	TRBV18	TRBJ1-4	CASSPGTGNEKLFF	TGTGCCAGCTCACCGGGGACAGGGAATGAAAAACTGTTTTTT
once	-	TRBV14	TRBJ2-1	CASSQEAQWENYNEQFF	TGTGCCAGCAGCCAAGAGGCACAATGGGAGAACTACAATGAGCAGTTCTTC
-	-	TRBV5-1	TRBJ2-2	CASSLVTGEAGELFF	TGCGCCAGCAGCTTGGTTACAGGGGAGGCCGGGGAGCTGTTTTTT
-	-	TRBV5-1	TRBJ2-3	CASSLRDRKVLGTDTQYF	TGCGCCAGCAGCTTGCGAGACAGGAAGGTATTAGGCACAGATACGCAGTATTTT
-	TRBD1	TRBV18	TRBJ2-7	CASSPNRDRVHEQYF	TGTGCCAGCTCACCAAACCGGGACAGGGTCCACGAGCAGTACTTC
-	-	TRBV11-3	TRBJ2-7	CASSARAPYYEQYF	TGTGCCAGCAGCGCCCGGGCCCCCTACTACGAGCAGTACTTC
-	TRBD2	TRBV10-3	TRBJ2-3	CAISEASGGDTQYF	TGTGCCATCAGTGAGGCTAGCGGGGGCGATACGCAGTATTTT
-	-	TRBV19	TRBJ1-2	CASTQGLSTRIYNYGYTF	TGTGCCAGTACTCAGGGGCTTTCCACTCGGATTTATAACTATGGCTACACCTTC
-	TRBD1	TRBV11-3	TRBJ1-5	CASSLVGQEYSNQPQHF	TGTGCCAGCAGCTTAGTGGGACAGGAATATAGCAATCAGCCCCAGCATTTT
-	TRBD1	TRBV11-3	TRBJ1-2	CASSPNGDRGLYGYTF	TGTGCCAGCAGCCCAAACGGTGACAGGGGGCTTTATGGCTACACCTTC
-	-	TRBV11-3	TRBJ1-4	CASSLVRGRDEKLFF	TGTGCCAGCAGCTTAGTGCGGGGGCGCGATGAAAAACTGTTTTTT
few	-	TRBV19	TRBJ1-4	CASSGRSGTHNEKLFF	TGTGCCAGTAGTGGGCGGAGTGGGACGCATAATGAAAAACTGTTTTTT
few	-	TRBV6-8	TRBJ1-3	CASSYSRDSGNTIYF	TGTGCCAGCAGTTACTCCCGGGACTCTGGAAACACCATATATTTT
few	TRBD2	TRBV6-8	TRBJ2-2	CASSYRRAGVPGELFF	TGTGCCAGCAGTTACCGCCGAGCGGGAGTACCCGGGGAGCTGTTTTTT
few	-	TRBV19	TRBJ1-1	CATRQKLNTEAFF	TGTGCCACCCGACAGAAATTGAACACTGAAGCTTTCTTT
-	-	TRBV30	TRBJ2-3	CAPSGAVYTDTQYF	TGTGCCCCTTCGGGGGCAGTTTACACAGATACGCAGTATTTT
-	-	TRBV7-6	TRBJ1-2	CASSLSMAPDGYTF	TGTGCCAGCAGCTTATCGATGGCCCCCGATGGCTACACCTTC
-	-	TRBV11-3	TRBJ1-5	CASSLLGGGPEQPQHF	TGTGCCAGCAGCTTACTCGGGGGGGGGCCTGAGCAGCCCCAGCATTTT
-	TRBD1	TRBV11-3	TRBJ1-2	CASSLTRSPGGGYTF	TGTGCCAGCAGCTTAACACGGTCCCCAGGGGGTGGCTACACCTTC
-	-	TRBV19	TRBJ1-1	CASSARDGGNTEAFF	TGTGCCAGTAGTGCCCGGGACGGAGGGAACACTGAAGCTTTCTTT
-	-	TRBV11-3	TRBJ2-1	CASSSRGLYNEQFF	TGTGCCAGCAGCTCCCGGGGCCTCTACAATGAGCAGTTCTTC
-	-	TRBV19	TRBJ1-5	CASSIVPGSNQPQHF	TGTGCCAGTAGTATAGTGCCGGGGAGCAATCAGCCCCAGCATTTT
-	-	TRBV27	TRBJ1-3	CASSSLDSYTIYF	TGTGCCAGCAGTTCCCTGGACAGTTACACCATATATTTT
-	-	TRBV19	TRBJ1-1	CASRIQGYTEAFF	TGTGCCAGCCGTATCCAAGGGTACACTGAAGCTTTCTTT
-	-	TRBV12-5	TRBJ2-2	CASTRGASNTGELFF	TGTGCCAGCACCAGAGGGGCTTCGAACACCGGGGAGCTGTTTTTT
-	TRBD1	TRBV6-8	TRBJ1-2	CASSRDRWDYGYTF	TGTGCCAGCAGTCGGGACAGGTGGGACTATGGCTACACCTTC
-	-	TRBV11-3	TRBJ2-7	CASSLVQRVAYEQYF	TGTGCCAGCAGCTTGGTCCAGCGAGTAGCCTACGAGCAGTACTTC
few	-	TRBV6-8	TRBJ1-3	CASRNTERRNTIYF	TGTGCCAGCAGAAACACAGAGCGTAGAAACACCATATATTTT
-	TRBD2	TRBV6-8	TRBJ2-1	CAISRLAGGTEYEQFF	TGTGCCATCAGCCGACTAGCGGGGGGAACAGAGTATGAGCAGTTCTTC
few	-	TRBV6-1	TRBJ1-2	CASSEGQAAIYGYTF	TGTGCCAGCAGTGAAGGACAGGCCGCAATCTATGGCTACACCTTC
-	TRBD1	TRBV30	TRBJ1-5	CAWSRGGYNQPQHF	TGTGCCTGGAGTAGAGGGGGCTACAATCAGCCCCAGCATTTT
-	-	TRBV10-2	TRBJ2-7	CASRDWESYEQYF	TGCGCCAGCAGAGACTGGGAGTCTTACGAGCAGTACTTC